This TCR beta chain is drawn from a study of spatial heterogeneity in lung cancer. The study, taken as a whole, reports: In blood, ubiquitous expanded tumor TCRs appeared more at resection than follow-up.

One entry per CDR3 protein, called by TCRdb with MiXCR from the 5' RACE reads. Of roughly 91,000 distinct CDR3 sequences listed, 15% to 25% were seen once; the top ten hold around 5.9%. Details on this clonotype: The target antigen is unknown.

CDR3 length: 13 residues. The germline CDR1 and CDR2 sequences are SQVTM and ANQGSEA. V lost 6 bases, J lost 2 bases, and 14 bases lay in between. Time point defined: sample taken at primary tumor resection. The input material, whole RNA from tumor, nontumor lung or frozen PBMC, was sequenced unsorted. The genes are TRBV29-1 and TRBJ2-7; tentatively, D is TRBD1 or TRBD2 (5 bases each). The material was PBMCs, obtained at surgery. The TCR was taken from a male donor with early-stage non-small cell lung cancer. CDR3 sequence reads: CSVSGTGTYEQYF. CDR3 in DNA: TGCAGCGTGTCCGGGACGGGAACCTACGAGCAGTACTTC.